Included here is one T cell receptor (beta chain) sequence, with context. Its target is not known. It was with unique molecular identifiers that the TCRbeta library was prepared. TCRdb re-derived calls from the PCR reads in MiXCR, one entry per CDR3 protein. The table lists 450,000 to 550,000 distinct CDR3 sequences, roughly an eighth of them singletons. This sample was included in a study of T-cell reconstitution after alpha-beta-depleted transplantation in children. Study observations and caveats: Several hundred expanded graft clones reportedly gave rise to the alpha-beta T cells present about two months after transplant.

The CDR3 runs 17 residues. The V end lost 3 bases, the J end lost 2 bases, and 19 bases lay between the germline ends. The germline gives CDR1 SGDLS, CDR2 YYNGEE. V gene TRBV9 combines with J gene TRBJ2-3; the D gene is possibly TRBD2 (6 bases). This TCR derives from a female patient between 2 and 10 years old who had a stem cell transplant for aplastic anemia, so the T cells may come from the graft donor. Sequenced here: PBMCs, mostly from graft donor cells, sampled 180 days after TCRalphabeta/CD19-depleted stem cell transplant. The CDR3: CASSAQASGELTDTQYF. CDR3 nucleotide sequence: TGTGCCAGCAGCGCCCAAGCTTCGGGAGAGCTCACAGATACGCAGTATTTT.